These 27 T cell receptor beta chains share one sample of origin, sequenced in a study of cytomegalovirus exposure and HLA in healthy donors. Primers: 60 Vbeta forward and 13 Jbeta reverse. Clones were sequenced by immunoSEQ multiplex PCR, and TCRdb holds only the in-frame ones, with some missing. The table records some 120,000 clones, about 80% of them present only once. The sequencing input was PBMCs. The receptors here all came from a man aged 40-55 years in good health and CMV-seronegative.

In this sample, this clone turned up once. The chain combines TRBV7-3 with TRBJ1-5, with TRBD1 identical over 7 bases. V shed 5 bases and J 6 bases; nucleotides not matched to a gene: 7. The CDR3 has 14 residues. Germline loops: CDR1 SGHTA, CDR2 FQGTGA. The CDR3 region is CASSPGGYFQPQHF. The DNA of the CDR3 is TGTGCCAGCAGCCCAGGGGGTTATTTTCAGCCCCAGCATTTT.

The count of this clone is one. The chain recombines TRBV5-1 with TRBJ2-2; possibly TRBD1 for D (6 bases). Trimming shortened V by 0 bases and J by 3 bases, and 9 bases separated the two germline ends. The CDR3 sequence is 15 residues long. Germline-derived CDR1 and CDR2 are SGHRS and YFSETQ. In DNA, the CDR3 is TGCGCCAGCAGCTTGGGAGGACAGTACACCGGGGAGCTGTTTTTT. Translation: CASSLGGQYTGELFF.

The chain has TRBV30 and TRBJ1-1; D not certain. The CDR3 runs to 12 residues. The V end lost 4 bases, the J end lost 0 bases, and 6 bases lay between the germline ends. Germline V gene sequence: CDR1 GTSNPN, CDR2 SVGIG (reference sequence). For the CDR3, the DNA is TGTGCCTGGACAGATATGAACACTGAAGCTTTCTTT. As protein: CAWTDMNTEAFF.

This chain links TRBV28 with TRBJ1-2; tentative D call: TRBD1 (6 bases). The CDR3 extends over 17 amino acids. Per the germline V gene, CDR1 is MDHEN and CDR2 is SYDVKM. V lost 1 base and J lost 4, with 19 bases in between. CDR3 nucleotides: TGTGCCAGCAGTTTATCAGGACAGACCGGCTGGGTCTATGGCTACACCTTC. Translation gives CASSLSGQTGWVYGYTF.

The V and J genes are TRBV6-1 and TRBJ2-7; 10 positions match TRBD2. The CDR3 totals 14 residues. The V gene's germline CDR1 is MNHNS and CDR2 SASEGT. After removal of 0 bases from V and 9 bases from J, the junction contained 5 bases not matched to a gene. The CDR3: CASSEALAGVWQYF. The DNA for the CDR3 is TGTGCCAGCAGTGAAGCCCTAGCGGGAGTCTGGCAGTACTTC.

The chain employs TRBV5-1 and TRBJ2-5; D remains ambiguous. The CDR3 has 17 residues. Germline V lookup: CDR1 SGHRS, CDR2 YFSETQ. V was trimmed by 4 bases and J by 1 base, leaving 20 bases between them. DNA for the CDR3: TGCGCCAGCAGCCCGCTCTCGGCAGGTGATTTCCAAGAGACCCAGTACTTC. The encoded protein is CASSPLSAGDFQETQYF.

CDR3 in DNA: TGTGCCAGCAGCTCCCGGGGAGGGGGCACCGGGGAGCTGTTTTTT. Amino acid sequence: CASSSRGGGTGELFF. The chain combines TRBV4-2 with TRBJ2-2; a possible D gene is TRBD2 (7 bases). V was clipped by 5 bases and J by 4 bases, with 14 bases between them. Germline CDR1 is LGHNA and CDR2 is YNFKEQ. The CDR3 loop spans 15 amino acids.

The chain recombines TRBV6-6 with TRBJ2-7; 7 bases are shared with TRBD1. From germline, CDR1 is MNHNY and CDR2 SVGAGI (reference sequence). The V gene end was trimmed by 2 bases and the J gene end by 5 bases; junction bases not matched to a gene: 12. The CDR3 spans 16 residues. As DNA, the CDR3 is TGTGCCAGCAGTTACCCCGAGGGGCACAGGGGTCACGAGCAGTACGTC. It specifies CASSYPEGHRGHEQYV.

The chain couples TRBV7-9 to TRBJ2-6, with unresolved D. The CDR3 has 15 residues. The V and J ends lost 8 bases and 5 bases respectively, with 16 bases between them. Germline V gives CDR1 SEHNR, CDR2 FQNEAQ (reference sequence). CDR3 amino acids: CASPDGSQRANVLTF. For the CDR3, the DNA is TGTGCCAGCCCCGACGGGTCCCAACGGGCCAACGTCCTGACTTTC.

This chain connects TRBV19 to TRBJ2-5; tentative D call: TRBD1 (5 bases). Germline-derived CDR1 and CDR2 are LNHDA and SQIVND (reference sequence). This CDR3 is 14 amino acids long. V was clipped by 5 bases and J by 2 bases, with 12 bases between them. CDR3: CASSPRTPQETQYF. The CDR3 region has the DNA TGTGCCAGTAGTCCCCGGACACCTCAAGAGACCCAGTACTTC. The full variable domain, its missing parts supplied by reference TRBV19 and TRBJ2-5, is DGGITQSPKYLFRKEGQNVTLSCEQNLNHDAMYWYRQDPGQGLRLIYYSQIVNDFQKGDIAEGYSVSREKKESFPLTVTSAQKNPTAFYLCASSPRTPQETQYFGPGTRLLVL.

Here the CDR3 DNA reads TGTGCCAGCACTAACCCAACTAATGAAAAACTGTTTTTT. As protein: CASTNPTNEKLFF. The chain recombines TRBV28 with TRBJ1-4; no definite D call. Germline V gene data show CDR1 as MDHEN and CDR2 as SYDVKM. This CDR3 spans 13 amino acids. Trimming pared 7 bases from V and 0 bases from J, leaving 6 bases between.

V is TRBV19 and J is TRBJ2-1, with 8 bases identical to TRBD2. CDR1 and CDR2 from the germline V gene are LNHDA and SQIVND (reference sequence). With 0 bases clipped from V and 4 bases from J, the junction kept 5 bases outside the gene matches. The CDR3 is made up of 16 amino acids. The CDR3 bases are TGTGCCAGTAGTATAGATTTCGGGGGGGCTTACAATGAGCAGTTCTTC. This sequence encodes CASSIDFGGAYNEQFF.

The J gene is TRBJ1-4, the V gene TRBV11-2; possibly TRBD1 for D (5 bases). This CDR3 has 13 amino acids. The V gene's germline CDR1 is SGHAT and CDR2 FQNNGV. The V end was cut by 5 bases, the J end by 8 bases, with 12 bases between. This chain's CDR3 is CASSRDLREKLFF. As DNA, the CDR3 is TGTGCCAGCAGCCGGGACTTAAGGGAAAAACTGTTTTTT.

This chain connects TRBV5-1 to TRBJ2-3, with TRBD2 matching 9 bases. Germline CDR1 reads SGHRS; CDR2 reads YFSETQ. This CDR3 contains 14 residues. Trimming at V came to 3 bases and at J to 5 bases, leaving 4 bases not matched to a gene. CDR3 residues: CASSSGLAEDTQYF. For the CDR3, the DNA is TGCGCCAGCAGCTCGGGACTAGCAGAAGATACGCAGTATTTT.

A remark on this clone: The sample contains more than one DNA sequence encoding this CDR3. The DNA for the CDR3 is TGCGCCAGCAGCCCACAGGGGAGCACAGATACGCAGTATTTT. It yields the protein CASSPQGSTDTQYF. This chain connects TRBV5-1 to TRBJ2-3, with 7 bases identical to TRBD1. The CDR3 consists of 14 residues. Germline V gene data show CDR1 as SGHRS and CDR2 as YFSETQ. V shed 4 bases, J shed 0 bases, and the junction held 2 bases outside the gene matches.

This clone was counted once. The chain combines TRBV9 with TRBJ2-5; 7 bases are shared with TRBD1. V lost 5 bases, J lost 3 bases, and 1 base stayed unmatched. This CDR3 contains 12 residues. Germline CDR1 reads SGDLS; CDR2 reads YYNGEE. CDR3 DNA: TGTGCCAGCAGTGACAGGGAAGAGACCCAGTACTTC. Protein sequence: CASSDREETQYF.

This chain joins TRBV27 and TRBJ2-7; possibly TRBD1 for D (5 bases). The CDR3 consists of 13 residues. Germline assignment: CDR1 MNHEY and CDR2 SMNVEV (reference sequence). V lost 3 bases and J lost 3, with 9 bases in between. For the CDR3, the DNA is TGTGCCAGCAGTTTCACAGGTGGCTACGAGCAGTACTTC. This gives the protein CASSFTGGYEQYF.

CDR3 nucleotides: TGTGCCTGGAGGGCAGGGGATGCTGAAGCTTTCTTT. It codes for CAWRAGDAEAFF. The rearrangement links TRBV30 to TRBJ1-1, with D tentatively TRBD1 (6 bases). The CDR3 has 12 amino acids. Germline CDR1 is GTSNPN and CDR2 is SVGIG (reference sequence). V was cut by 3 bases and J by 6 bases, with 11 bases left in between.

This clone was counted a few times. The V and J genes are TRBV15 and TRBJ2-7; TRBD1 is a possible D gene (5 bases). Trimming took off 1 base at V and 0 bases at J, with 16 bases between the two ends. Germline-derived CDR1 and CDR2 are LNHNV and YYDKDF (reference sequence). The CDR3 loop spans 17 amino acids. Written as DNA, the CDR3 is TGTGCCACCAGCAGAGGGGTTGTCGACAGCCTCTCCTACGAGCAGTACTTC. Protein product: CATSRGVVDSLSYEQYF.

The chain uses TRBV5-1 and TRBJ2-1; D call uncertain. The ends were cut back, 1 base at V and 0 bases at J, with 17 bases in the middle. Germline loops: CDR1 SGHRS, CDR2 YFSETQ. This CDR3 region has 18 residues. DNA for the CDR3: TGCGCCAGCAGCTTGAGTAAGTTCGAACATAACTCCTACAATGAGCAGTTCTTC. Protein sequence: CASSLSKFEHNSYNEQFF. Looking up the rest from reference TRBV5-1 and TRBJ2-1 gives the full variable domain: KAGVTQTPRYLIKTRGQQVTLSCSPISGHRSVSWYQQTPGQGLQFLFEYFSETQRNKGNFPGRFSGRQFSNSRSEMNVSTLELGDSALYLCASSLSKFEHNSYNEQFFGPGTRLTVL.

The chain employs TRBV7-2 and TRBJ1-2; TRBD1 matches 8 bases. The germline CDR1 and CDR2 sequences are SGHTA and FQGNSA. Unmatched junction bases numbered 9, after V lost 5 bases and J lost 4 bases. The CDR3 contains 15 residues. The CDR3 sequence: CASSPRGDRIYGYTF. CDR3 nucleotides: TGTGCCAGCAGCCCTCGCGGGGACAGGATCTATGGCTACACCTTC.

This clone was seen a few times. The CDR3 loop is CASSSREESAQYF. The CDR3 coding sequence is TGTGCCAGCAGCAGCCGGGAGGAATCTGCGCAGTACTTC. The chain employs TRBV2 and TRBJ2-7, with 7 bases matching TRBD2. This CDR3 contains 13 residues. CDR1 and CDR2 (germline): SNHLY, FYNNEI. Trimming took 6 bases from V and 9 from J; bases not matched to a gene: 11.

CDR3 nucleotides: TGTGCCAGCAGCGTAGGGAGGGCCTCCTACGAGCAGTACTTC. Residues: CASSVGRASYEQYF. The V and J genes are TRBV9 and TRBJ2-7; D possibly corresponds to TRBD2 (6 bases). Trimming pared 0 bases from V and 0 bases from J, leaving 7 bases between. This CDR3 comprises 14 residues. Germline V lookup: CDR1 SGDLS, CDR2 YYNGEE. Complete variable domain (other parts from reference TRBV9 and TRBJ2-7): DSGVTQTPKHLITATGQRVTLRCSPRSGDLSVYWYQQSLDQGLQFLIQYYNGEERAKGNILERFSAQQFPDLHSELNLSSLELGDSALYFCASSVGRASYEQYFGPGTRLTVT.

The V and J genes are TRBV7-9 and TRBJ1-1; no definite D call. Germline CDR1 and CDR2: SEHNR and FQNEAQ (reference sequence). The CDR3 loop spans 12 amino acids. V lost 3 bases to trimming and J lost 0 bases, with 2 bases between them. The CDR3 DNA reads as TGTGCCAGCAGCTTCATGAACACTGAAGCTTTCTTT. This encodes CASSFMNTEAFF.

J is TRBJ2-7 and V is TRBV11-2; possibly TRBD1 for D (5 bases). Trimming pared 2 bases from V and 2 bases from J, leaving 7 bases between. The CDR3 sequence is 13 residues long. Germline V gives CDR1 SGHAT, CDR2 FQNNGV. The CDR3 DNA is TGTGCCAGCAGCTTATGGGGCCCCTACGAGCAGTACTTC. Protein: CASSLWGPYEQYF.

This clone has only one observation. This chain uses TRBV30 with TRBJ2-5; 7 bases are shared with TRBD2. Unmatched junction bases numbered 10, after V lost 4 bases and J lost 5 bases. Germline CDR1 GTSNPN, CDR2 SVGIG (reference sequence). This CDR3 contains 14 residues. This CDR3 is CAWTNSGGGETQYF. CDR3 coding DNA: TGTGCCTGGACGAACTCGGGGGGAGGTGAGACCCAGTACTTC.

The chain couples TRBV5-1 to TRBJ2-7; 11 nucleotides align to TRBD2. This CDR3 spans 14 amino acids. V was clipped by 4 bases and J by 3 bases; unmatched bases: 3. Germline V lookup: CDR1 SGHRS, CDR2 YFSETQ. CDR3 in DNA: TGCGCCAGCAGCAGAACTAGCGGGGGCTACGAGCAGTACTTC. It yields the protein CASSRTSGGYEQYF.